The next 20 T cell receptor beta chains were all read from a single sample in a study of T-cell reconstitution after alpha-beta-depleted transplantation in children. This sample's TCRbeta library carried unique molecular identifier barcodes. TCRdb itself ran the PCR reads through MiXCR, one entry per CDR3 protein. The sample lists around 700,000 distinct CDR3 sequences; roughly 13% were seen once. The sequencing used PBMCs, collected before TCRalphabeta/CD19-depleted stem cell transplant. These receptors originate from a girl aged 2 to 10 with congenital amegakaryocytic thrombocytopenia, due to receive a stem cell transplant.

This clonotype was seen ten or more times. The V and J genes are TRBV4-1 and TRBJ2-1, with D maybe TRBD2 (5 bases). V shed 5 bases and J shed 9 bases, with 35 bases lying between them. Germline V gene sequence: CDR1 MGHRA, CDR2 YSYEKL. The CDR3 is 20 residues long. CDR3 in DNA: TGCGCCAGCAGCTTACCCGGAGGCGTGAGAACCCTCCCCTTCAAGAGTGAGCAGTTCTTC. Translated: CASSLPGGVRTLPFKSEQFF.

This chain links TRBV12-3 or TRBV12-4 with TRBJ2-2; TRBD1 is a possible D gene (5 bases). The CDR3 is made up of 12 amino acids. The V end was cut by 5 bases, the J end by 8 bases, with 9 bases between. This CDR3 is CASSEQAGELFF. The CDR3 coding sequence is TGTGCCAGCAGTGAACAGGCGGGGGAGCTGTTTTTT.

Details on this clonotype: Germline and junction disagree at one end, which may indicate a read error. The chain combines TRBV20-1 with TRBJ2-1; TRBD1 matches at 9 bases. The germline V gene has CDR1 DFQATT and CDR2 SNEGSKA (reference sequence). The CDR3 covers 17 residues. In DNA, the CDR3 is TGCTGTGCTACCGGGACAGGGTTCATACTCTCCTACAATGAGCAGTTCTTC. It is translated as CCATGTGFILSYNEQFF.

This chain uses TRBV12-3 or TRBV12-4 with TRBJ2-3, with TRBD2 as a possible D gene (6 bases). The CDR3 is 14 amino acids. With 6 bases removed from V and 4 bases from J, the gap between germline ends came to 14 bases. In DNA, the CDR3 is TGTGCCAGCAGGCGGGATCCGGCCCCAGATACGCAGTATTTT. This encodes CASRRDPAPDTQYF.

This clonotype was seen at least ten times. The CDR3 reads CSATPGLAGVWQFF. The CDR3 DNA reads TGCAGTGCAACCCCGGGACTAGCGGGAGTATGGCAGTTCTTC. This rearrangement joins TRBV20-1 to TRBJ2-1; 14 bases line up with TRBD2. V lost 6 bases and J lost 12; bases outside the gene matches: 10. CDR1 DFQATT and CDR2 SNEGSKA come from the germline V gene (reference sequence). The CDR3 runs to 14 residues.

The V gene is TRBV5-6, the J gene TRBJ1-1; D remains ambiguous. Germline V gene data show CDR1 as SGHDT and CDR2 as YYEEEE. V lost 3 bases to trimming and J lost 0 bases, with 15 bases between them. This CDR3 comprises 16 residues. DNA for the CDR3: TGTGCCAGCAGCTACCCCGGCGGCAGTGTGAACACTGAAGCTTTCTTT. The encoded protein is CASSYPGGSVNTEAFF. The whole variable domain, filled in from reference TRBV5-6 and TRBJ1-1, reads DAGVTQSPTHLIKTRGQQVTLRCSPKSGHDTVSWYQQALGQGPQFIFQYYEEEERQRGNFPDRFSGHQFPNYSSELNVNALLLGDSALYLCASSYPGGSVNTEAFFGQGTRLTVV.

This clonotype was detected ten times or more. The V call is TRBV4-1, the J call TRBJ2-5; 9 bases line up with TRBD2. Trimming removed 3 bases from V and 4 bases from J; junction bases left unmatched: 15. CDR3 length: 18 residues. CDR1 and CDR2 from the germline V gene are MGHRA and YSYEKL. The DNA of the CDR3 is TGCGCCAGCAGCCAGGCTCTAGCGGGAACATTCTTCAGAGAGACCCAGTACTTC. As protein: CASSQALAGTFFRETQYF.

A note on this clonotype: The junction departs from the called germline gene at one end, perhaps through a read error. J is TRBJ2-6 and V is TRBV3-1; 7 bases fit TRBD2. There are 18 residues in the CDR3. Germline lookup yields CDR1 LGHDT and CDR2 YNNKEL (reference sequence). The CDR3 DNA reads as TGTGCCTGCAGCCAAGCGGGGACCCTCGGGGCTGGGGCCAACGTCCTGACTTTC. It translates to CACSQAGTLGAGANVLTF.

Comments on this clonotype: Possible read error: a much larger clone is one base away. The V and J genes are TRBV12-3 or TRBV12-4 and TRBJ2-7; D not resolved. The CDR3 has 13 amino acids. The CDR3 DNA reads TGTGCCAGCAGTCGAGATTACACCTACGGGCAGTACTTC. It yields the protein CASSRDYTYGQYF.

This clonotype was counted only a few times. The chain is built from TRBV5-1 and TRBJ1-5, with TRBD1 matching over 7 bases. V dropped 7 bases and J dropped 3; count of bases not matched to a gene: 4. Germline assignment: CDR1 SGHRS and CDR2 YFSETQ. There are 13 residues in the CDR3. CDR3 protein: CASRDSFNQPQHF. The CDR3 DNA reads TGCGCCAGCCGGGACAGCTTCAATCAGCCCCAGCATTTT.

This clonotype occurred many times. V usage is TRBV5-1 and J usage is TRBJ1-5; no firm D call. V lost 0 bases to trimming and J lost 5 bases, with 9 bases between them. The CDR3 is made up of 14 amino acids. CDR1 and CDR2 (germline): SGHRS, YFSETQ. The CDR3 DNA sequence: TGCGCCAGCAGCTTGGACAGCCTAGATCAGCCCCAGCATTTT. Protein product: CASSLDSLDQPQHF.

This clonotype came up many times. The chain employs TRBV7-8 and TRBJ2-5; 10 positions match TRBD1. Germline CDR1 is SGHVS and CDR2 is FQNEAQ. V shed 5 bases and J 4 bases; nucleotides not matched to a gene: 4. This CDR3 spans 14 amino acids. The CDR3 region has the DNA TGTGCCAGCAGCCGGACAGGGGGATCAGAGACCCAGTACTTC. This gives the protein CASSRTGGSETQYF.

This clonotype was picked up many times. The chain is built from TRBV12-3 or TRBV12-4 and TRBJ1-6, with D perhaps matching TRBD1 (5 bases). V lost 4 bases, J lost 9 bases, and 13 bases lay in between. This CDR3 region has 14 residues. The CDR3 nucleotides are TGTGCCAGCAGTTCGGCCGGGGGTGTTTCACCCCTCCACTTT. This encodes CASSSAGGVSPLHF.

This clonotype came up a few times. V and J are TRBV28 and TRBJ2-7, with D perhaps matching TRBD2 (6 bases). Germline V gene lookup returns CDR1 MDHEN and CDR2 SYDVKM. The V end was cut by 3 bases, the J end by 5 bases, with 14 bases between. The CDR3 runs to 14 residues. The CDR3: CASSFLPGVHEQYF. In DNA, the CDR3 is TGTGCCAGCAGTTTCTTACCGGGGGTCCACGAGCAGTACTTC.

At least ten counts were recorded for this clonotype. The chain joins TRBV27 to TRBJ2-1; 7 nucleotides line up with TRBD2. V trimming: 5 bases; J trimming: 9 bases; junction bases outside the gene matches: 7. The CDR3 runs 13 residues. Looked up from germline, CDR1 is MNHEY and CDR2 is SMNVEV (reference sequence). The CDR3 nucleotides read TGTGCCAGCAGTCGGGGGAGGGAGACTGAGCAGTTCTTC. It translates to CASSRGRETEQFF.

The chain joins TRBV19 to TRBJ2-3, with 10 nucleotides matching TRBD2. CDR3 size: 14 residues. The germline CDR1 and CDR2 sequences are LNHDA and SQIVND (reference sequence). J lost 5 bases, V lost 8 bases, and 7 bases had no gene match. The CDR3 protein is CASGLAGARDTQYF. The DNA for the CDR3 is TGTGCCAGTGGGCTAGCGGGAGCAAGAGATACGCAGTATTTT.

The table lists this clonotype with a few counts. This rearrangement joins TRBV13 to TRBJ2-7, with 7 bases that match TRBD1. This CDR3 is built from 13 residues. Germline V gene sequence: CDR1 PRHDT, CDR2 FYEKMQ (reference sequence). After removal of 4 bases from V and 1 base from J, the junction contained 1 base not matched to a gene. This CDR3 reads CASSSGQSYEQYF. The CDR3 DNA follows: TGTGCCAGCAGCTCGGGACAGTCCTACGAGCAGTACTTC.

This clonotype was seen many times. This chain links TRBV20-1 with TRBJ2-3; D is uncertain. Trimming cost V 4 bases and J 2 bases, with 10 bases left between them. Germline values: CDR1 DFQATT, CDR2 SNEGSKA (reference sequence). This CDR3 contains 13 residues. The CDR3 nucleotides read TGCAGTGCTATTAAGGCAGACACAGATACGCAGTATTTT. Amino acids: CSAIKADTDTQYF.

This clonotype turned up a few times. V gene TRBV12-3 or TRBV12-4 combines with J gene TRBJ2-5; D call uncertain. This CDR3 has 14 amino acids. V shed 2 bases and J shed 5 bases, with 12 bases lying between them. The CDR3 nucleotides are TGTGCCAGCAGTTTACCCGGAGCGCCGGAGACCCAGTACTTC. Protein: CASSLPGAPETQYF.

This clonotype has only a few counts. The V call is TRBV12-3 or TRBV12-4, the J call TRBJ2-7; D remains ambiguous. The V and J ends lost 6 bases and 7 bases respectively, with 13 bases between them. This CDR3 is built from 12 residues. As DNA, the CDR3 is TGTGCCAGCAGCCCATCATCAGTTGAGCAGTACTTC. Its translation: CASSPSSVEQYF.